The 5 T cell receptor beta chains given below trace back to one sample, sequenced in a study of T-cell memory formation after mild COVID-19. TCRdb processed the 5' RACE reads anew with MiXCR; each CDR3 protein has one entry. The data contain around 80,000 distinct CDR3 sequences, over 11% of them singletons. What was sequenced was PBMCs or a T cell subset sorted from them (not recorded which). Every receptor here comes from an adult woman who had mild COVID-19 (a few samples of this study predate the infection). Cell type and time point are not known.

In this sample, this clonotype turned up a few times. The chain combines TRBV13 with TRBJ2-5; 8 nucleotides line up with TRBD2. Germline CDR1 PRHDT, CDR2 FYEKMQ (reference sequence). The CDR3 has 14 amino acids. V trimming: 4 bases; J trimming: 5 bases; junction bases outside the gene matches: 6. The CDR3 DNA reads TGTGCCAGCAGCTCGTCTAGCGGGCGGGAGACCCAGTACTTC. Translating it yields CASSSSSGRETQYF.

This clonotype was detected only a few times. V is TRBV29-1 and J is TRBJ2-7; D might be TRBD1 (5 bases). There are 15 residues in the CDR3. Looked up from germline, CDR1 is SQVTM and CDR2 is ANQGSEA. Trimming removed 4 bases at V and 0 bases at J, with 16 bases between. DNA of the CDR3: TGCAGCGTTGTCCCCTCACAGGTCTACTCCTACGAGCAGTACTTC. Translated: CSVVPSQVYSYEQYF.

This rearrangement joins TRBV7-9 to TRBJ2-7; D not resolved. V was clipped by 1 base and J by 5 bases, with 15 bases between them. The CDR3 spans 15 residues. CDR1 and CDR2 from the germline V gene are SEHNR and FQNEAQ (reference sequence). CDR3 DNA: TGTGCCAGCAGCTTAGTTTTGGGCCAAGCCAACGAGCAGTACTTC. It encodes CASSLVLGQANEQYF.

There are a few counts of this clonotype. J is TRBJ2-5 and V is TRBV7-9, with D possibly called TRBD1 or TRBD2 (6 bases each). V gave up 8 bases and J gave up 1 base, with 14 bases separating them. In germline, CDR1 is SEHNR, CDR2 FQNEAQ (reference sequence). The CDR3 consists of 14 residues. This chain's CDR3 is CASQEGGRQETQYF. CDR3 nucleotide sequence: TGTGCCAGCCAGGAGGGGGGTCGCCAAGAGACCCAGTACTTC.

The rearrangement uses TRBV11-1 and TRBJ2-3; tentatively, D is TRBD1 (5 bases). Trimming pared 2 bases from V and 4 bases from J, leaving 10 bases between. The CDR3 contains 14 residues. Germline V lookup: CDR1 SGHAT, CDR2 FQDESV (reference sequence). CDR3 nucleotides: TGTGCCAGCAGCTTACAAAGGGGTGCAGATACGCAGTATTTT. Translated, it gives CASSLQRGADTQYF.